The subject of this entry is one TCR beta chain. This clonotype has ten or more counts. Its antigen is not yet known. No per-base quality is available; no much larger clone lies one base away. To synthesize cDNA, template-switch 5'RACE was performed with a primer carrying a 10-nucleotide random unique molecular identifier so that each TCR transcript was tagged. Each sequencing run produced over 180 million TCR-beta sequences covering 15-18 subjects. The RNeasy kit was used to extract total RNA. The KAPA Real-time Library Amplification kit was used to amplify TCR-beta VDJ regions with primers targeting the TCR constant region and the 5'RACE anchor. A first PCR added sample indexes and Illumina adaptors, and a second PCR then raised library yield. After Ampure bead purification, the roughly 650 bp TCR product was size-selected on a 2% E-gel SizeSelection system. Before pooling, libraries had their quality checked on a Bioanalyzer, their concentration measured with Qubit, and their quantity determined with the Kapa Library Quantification kit. Libraries were sequenced paired-end 2 x 150 bp on an Illumina HiSeq 2500. To increase sequence diversity, roughly 24-31% phiX was spiked into each library pool. As for how the authors treated the data: The quality-filtered reads were processed with the UMI-based MiGEC pipeline, whose error correction step removed more than 85% of the raw TCR sequences. VDJ genes were aligned to IMGT germline references, and clonotypes were defined by unique CDR3 amino acid sequence plus V-J genes. Clonal expansion, Shannon diversity, and CDR3 relatedness (CalcPairwiseDistances, ClusterSamples) were evaluated with VDJtools, and phylogenetic trees were built with CLCbio workbench. Using coefficient-of-variation modelling across technical triplicates, the study counted a clone as expanded if it had at least 8 unique UMIs. The public sequencing data were trimmed at Q25 with fastp and processed into clonotypes with MiXCR by TCRdb, which kept only in-frame beta chains. CDR3 protein duplicates are merged, each entry listing the most common genes and DNA. TCRdb's processing, not the study's, gives the V and J calls here. In this sample the table shows approximately 31,000 distinct CDR3 sequences, approximately 4.3% of which occur a single time. The ten most abundant clones make up roughly 23% of the sample.

This entry comes from a study of neurological immune-mediated disorders (dated by TCRdb to about 2019). Concerning the study at large: The study compared peripheral blood TCR-beta repertoires of HTLV-I-associated myelopathy (HAM/TSP) patients, multiple sclerosis patients and healthy controls using UMI-based sequencing. The 90 to 110 TCR-beta libraries included longitudinal samples, technical triplicates and paired sorted CD4+ and CD8+ T-cell subsets alongside PBMC samples. Of the 70 or so subjects in the cohort, about 14 were HAM/TSP patients, roughly 35 were multiple sclerosis patients, and 20 were healthy controls. The research as a whole found: TCR clonal expansion was highest in HAM/TSP patients and lowest in MS patients, with MS patients falling below even healthy controls. Expanded clones from different subjects shared no identical CDR3 amino acid sequences, which suggests that TCR-beta repertoires were private in all groups.

Healthy controls were blood bank volunteers in Maryland, USA. Unsorted PBMC libraries were generated from 2 million PBMCs stored in RNAlater at -80 °C until RNA extraction. PBMCs were separated from peripheral blood using Ficoll-Hypaque density gradient centrifugation and then cryopreserved in liquid nitrogen. The CDR3 starts with the cysteine, ends with the phenylalanine, and has 12 residues. Of the read, only the CDR3 DNA is kept; its 36 bases are in frame from base 1. Reading the germline V gene gives CDR1 SQVTM and CDR2 ANQGSEA. The junction shows trimming of 7 bases on V and 7 bases on J, plus 16 bases between the germline ends.

Recombination connected TRBV29-1 to TRBJ1-1; no D segment can be confidently identified. The specimen was PBMCs. The receptor was isolated from a man younger than 35 in good health. The DNA is TGCAGCGGAGGGAGGCCTCACGGTGAAGCTTTCTTT. Its amino acids are CSGGRPHGEAFF.